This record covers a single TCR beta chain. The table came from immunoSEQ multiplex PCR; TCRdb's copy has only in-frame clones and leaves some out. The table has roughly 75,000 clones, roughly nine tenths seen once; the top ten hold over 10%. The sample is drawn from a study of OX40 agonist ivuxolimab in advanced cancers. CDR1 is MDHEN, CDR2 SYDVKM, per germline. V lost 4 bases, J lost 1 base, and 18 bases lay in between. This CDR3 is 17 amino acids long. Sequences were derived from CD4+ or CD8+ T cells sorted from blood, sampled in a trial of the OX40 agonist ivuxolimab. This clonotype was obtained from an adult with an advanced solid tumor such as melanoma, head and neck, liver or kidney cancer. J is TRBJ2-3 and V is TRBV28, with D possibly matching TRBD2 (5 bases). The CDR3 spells CASSSLGIGSGTDTQYF. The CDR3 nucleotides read TGTGCCAGCAGTTCGCTCGGGATTGGTTCTGGCACAGATACGCAGTATTTT.